This TCR beta chain was retrieved from a study of blood T cell repertoires in COVID-19. At the level of the study: Both acute and convalescent COVID-19 samples were obtained from the United States, Italy and Spain.

The germline V gene encodes CDR1 PRHDT and CDR2 FYEKMQ (reference sequence). Unmatched junction bases numbered 9, after V lost 4 bases and J lost 5 bases. The CDR3 runs 17 residues. Per the authors' pipeline: Amplification of reference gene primers provided the estimated nucleated cell counts. Repertoires were generated with immunoSEQ multiplex PCR, while TCRdb's copy carries only in-frame clones and drops some. V, J and clone size reflect that table, while D and trimming were determined from the DNA. There are fewer than 70,000 clones in the sample; approximately 78% occur only once, and about a tenth lies in the top ten.

The rearrangement joins TRBV13 to TRBJ2-5, with TRBD2 identical over 14 bases. The specimen was peripheral blood. This TCR came from an elderly woman with acute or convalescent COVID-19. CDR3 loop: CASSSGLAGGYVETQYF. The CDR3 coding sequence is TGTGCCAGCAGCTCCGGACTAGCGGGGGGCTACGTCGAGACCCAGTACTTC.